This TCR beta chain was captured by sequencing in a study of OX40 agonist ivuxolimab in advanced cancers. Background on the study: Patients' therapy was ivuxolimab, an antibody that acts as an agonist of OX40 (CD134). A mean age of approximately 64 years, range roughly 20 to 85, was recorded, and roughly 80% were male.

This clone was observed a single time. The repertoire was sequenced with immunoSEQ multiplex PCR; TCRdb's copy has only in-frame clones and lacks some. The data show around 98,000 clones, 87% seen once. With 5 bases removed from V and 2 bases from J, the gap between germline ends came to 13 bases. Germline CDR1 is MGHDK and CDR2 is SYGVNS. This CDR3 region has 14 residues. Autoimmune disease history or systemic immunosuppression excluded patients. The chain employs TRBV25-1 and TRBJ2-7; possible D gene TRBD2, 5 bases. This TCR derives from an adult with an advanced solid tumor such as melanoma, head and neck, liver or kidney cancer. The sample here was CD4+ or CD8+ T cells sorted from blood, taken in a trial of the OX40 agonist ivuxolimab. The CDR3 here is CASSSWAGTYEQYF. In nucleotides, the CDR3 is TGTGCCAGCAGTTCCTGGGCGGGTACCTACGAGCAGTACTTC.